This is a list of T cell receptor beta chains from one sample in a study of T-cell reconstitution after alpha-beta-depleted transplantation in children. TCRdb redid the calling of the PCR reads with MiXCR, one entry per CDR3 protein. The sample holds about 200,000 distinct CDR3 sequences, 5.5% to 7% seen once. The sample was PBMCs, taken before TCRalphabeta/CD19-depleted stem cell transplant. These receptors originate from a girl less than two years old with combined immunodeficiency, due to receive a stem cell transplant. CDR3s include the opening cysteine and the closing phenylalanine or tryptophan. Fields, in order: D gene, J gene, clone size, V gene, CDR3 length, CDR3 protein, CDR3 DNA. A D gene is named only where the DNA matches it firmly. Clone size is stated in some rows and not others, as once, few, many or a class when expanded.

d_call: -; j_call: TRBJ2-2; clone_size: -; v_call: TRBV6-2/TRBV6-3; cdr3_length: 21; cdr3_aa: CASTWGALKQGPPRGTGELFF; cdr3_nt: TGTGCCAGCACCTGGGGGGCCTTAAAACAGGGTCCACCTCGGGGCACCGGGGAGCTGTTTTTT
d_call: -; j_call: TRBJ1-5; clone_size: few; v_call: TRBV19; cdr3_length: 12; cdr3_aa: CASSIDHQPQHF; cdr3_nt: TGTGCCAGTAGTATAGATCATCAGCCCCAGCATTTT
d_call: -; j_call: TRBJ2-7; clone_size: many; v_call: TRBV7-8; cdr3_length: 14; cdr3_aa: CASSLAEQGYEQYF; cdr3_nt: TGTGCCAGCAGCTTAGCGGAACAGGGCTACGAGCAGTACTTC
d_call: -; j_call: TRBJ1-4; clone_size: many; v_call: TRBV27; cdr3_length: 12; cdr3_aa: CASSHGNEKLFF; cdr3_nt: TGTGCCAGCAGCCACGGTAATGAAAAACTGTTTTTT
d_call: TRBD2; j_call: TRBJ2-1; clone_size: few; v_call: TRBV6-1; cdr3_length: 17; cdr3_aa: CASSLLETSGMYNEQFF; cdr3_nt: TGTGCCAGCAGCCTACTAGAAACTAGCGGGATGTACAATGAGCAGTTCTTC
d_call: -; j_call: TRBJ1-1; clone_size: -; v_call: TRBV19; cdr3_length: 13; cdr3_aa: CASSLVGHTEAFF; cdr3_nt: TGTGCCAGTAGTCTGGTTGGGCACACTGAAGCTTTCTTT
d_call: -; j_call: TRBJ2-1; clone_size: many; v_call: TRBV20-1; cdr3_length: 13; cdr3_aa: CSARVGNYNEQFF; cdr3_nt: TGCAGTGCTAGAGTAGGGAACTACAATGAGCAGTTCTTC
d_call: -; j_call: TRBJ1-5; clone_size: many; v_call: TRBV7-2; cdr3_length: 18; cdr3_aa: CASSFRGPRTYSNQPQHF; cdr3_nt: TGTGCCAGCAGCTTCAGGGGCCCAAGAACCTATAGCAATCAGCCCCAGCATTTT
d_call: -; j_call: TRBJ2-5; clone_size: many; v_call: TRBV7-8; cdr3_length: 16; cdr3_aa: CASSTWGPQGQETQYF; cdr3_nt: TGTGCCAGCAGCACTTGGGGACCACAGGGCCAAGAGACCCAGTACTTC
d_call: -; j_call: TRBJ2-7; clone_size: -; v_call: TRBV6-5; cdr3_length: 12; cdr3_aa: CATNRFGGEQYF; cdr3_nt: TGTGCCACCAACCGTTTTGGGGGCGAGCAGTACTTC
d_call: TRBD2; j_call: TRBJ2-1; clone_size: many; v_call: TRBV9; cdr3_length: 16; cdr3_aa: CASSAGTSGPYNEQFF; cdr3_nt: TGTGCCAGCAGCGCCGGGACTAGCGGACCTTACAATGAGCAGTTCTTC
d_call: -; j_call: TRBJ1-4; clone_size: many; v_call: TRBV21-1; cdr3_length: 21; cdr3_aa: CASSKLPLRTGMKTTNEKLFF; cdr3_nt: TGTGCCAGCAGCAAACTTCCCTTAAGAACAGGGATGAAAACAACTAATGAAAAACTGTTTTTT
d_call: TRBD1; j_call: TRBJ2-5; clone_size: few; v_call: TRBV9; cdr3_length: 16; cdr3_aa: CASSVAGGSGGETQYF; cdr3_nt: TGTGCCAGCAGCGTGGCAGGGGGCAGTGGTGGAGAGACCCAGTACTTC
d_call: TRBD1; j_call: TRBJ2-7; clone_size: -; v_call: TRBV18; cdr3_length: 15; cdr3_aa: CASLHRTGYSYEQYF; cdr3_nt: TGTGCCAGCCTGCACCGGACAGGATACTCCTACGAGCAGTACTTC
d_call: -; j_call: TRBJ1-3; clone_size: many; v_call: TRBV5-6; cdr3_length: 15; cdr3_aa: CASSLIKGARNTIYF; cdr3_nt: TGTGCCAGCAGCTTGATTAAAGGGGCGAGAAACACCATATATTTT
d_call: TRBD1; j_call: TRBJ1-2; clone_size: many; v_call: TRBV28; cdr3_length: 15; cdr3_aa: CASSLFHRGRDGYTF; cdr3_nt: TGTGCCAGCAGTTTATTCCACAGGGGGCGTGATGGCTACACCTTC
d_call: -; j_call: TRBJ2-1; clone_size: few; v_call: TRBV28; cdr3_length: 10; cdr3_aa: CASSTHEQFF; cdr3_nt: TGTGCCAGCAGCACGCATGAGCAGTTCTTC
d_call: -; j_call: TRBJ2-5; clone_size: few; v_call: TRBV15; cdr3_length: 15; cdr3_aa: CATSSAYGGRETQYF; cdr3_nt: TGTGCCACCAGCAGCGCCTACGGGGGGCGAGAGACCCAGTACTTC
d_call: -; j_call: TRBJ2-1; clone_size: many; v_call: TRBV11-2; cdr3_length: 14; cdr3_aa: CASSLVPYNNEQFF; cdr3_nt: TGTGCCAGCAGCTTAGTCCCTTATAACAATGAGCAGTTCTTC
d_call: TRBD2; j_call: TRBJ2-3; clone_size: many; v_call: TRBV4-2; cdr3_length: 14; cdr3_aa: CASSVLSGDDTQYF; cdr3_nt: TGTGCCAGCAGCGTCTTGAGCGGGGACGATACGCAGTATTTT
d_call: TRBD1; j_call: TRBJ1-6; clone_size: many; v_call: TRBV20-1; cdr3_length: 15; cdr3_aa: CSAKDRGLYNSPLHF; cdr3_nt: TGCAGTGCTAAAGACAGGGGGCTCTATAATTCACCCCTCCACTTT
d_call: -; j_call: TRBJ2-3; clone_size: many; v_call: TRBV7-9; cdr3_length: 15; cdr3_aa: CASSQWGDSQDTQYF; cdr3_nt: TGTGCCAGCAGCCAATGGGGAGATTCACAGGATACGCAGTATTTT
d_call: -; j_call: TRBJ2-5; clone_size: many; v_call: TRBV5-6; cdr3_length: 15; cdr3_aa: CASSLVGAGKETQYF; cdr3_nt: TGTGCCAGCAGCTTGGTGGGTGCAGGGAAAGAGACCCAGTACTTC
d_call: TRBD1; j_call: TRBJ2-7; clone_size: many; v_call: TRBV2; cdr3_length: 15; cdr3_aa: CASKVGGLISYEQYF; cdr3_nt: TGTGCCAGCAAGGTAGGGGGCCTAATCTCCTACGAGCAGTACTTC
d_call: -; j_call: TRBJ2-5; clone_size: many; v_call: TRBV24-1; cdr3_length: 16; cdr3_aa: CATSDTKPGQKETQYF; cdr3_nt: TGTGCCACCAGTGATACTAAACCGGGACAAAAAGAGACCCAGTACTTC
d_call: -; j_call: TRBJ1-5; clone_size: many; v_call: TRBV4-1; cdr3_length: 15; cdr3_aa: CASSQAFVKNQPQHF; cdr3_nt: TGCGCCAGCAGCCAAGCGTTCGTGAAGAATCAGCCCCAGCATTTT
d_call: -; j_call: TRBJ1-1; clone_size: many; v_call: TRBV9; cdr3_length: 17; cdr3_aa: CASSVNQYPDQNTEAFF; cdr3_nt: TGTGCCAGCAGCGTAAATCAGTACCCAGATCAGAACACTGAAGCTTTCTTT
d_call: -; j_call: TRBJ1-1; clone_size: many; v_call: TRBV4-1; cdr3_length: 15; cdr3_aa: CASSQDTAGSTEAFF; cdr3_nt: TGCGCCAGCAGCCAAGATACCGCGGGGAGCACTGAAGCTTTCTTT
d_call: TRBD1; j_call: TRBJ2-2; clone_size: many; v_call: TRBV6-1; cdr3_length: 16; cdr3_aa: CASSKPGTGFTGELFF; cdr3_nt: TGTGCCAGCAGTAAGCCCGGGACAGGGTTCACCGGGGAGCTGTTTTTT
d_call: -; j_call: TRBJ2-7; clone_size: many; v_call: TRBV27; cdr3_length: 16; cdr3_aa: CASRKDGTQLSYEQYF; cdr3_nt: TGTGCCAGCAGGAAGGACGGGACCCAACTCTCCTACGAGCAGTACTTC
d_call: -; j_call: TRBJ1-2; clone_size: many; v_call: TRBV29-1; cdr3_length: 16; cdr3_aa: CSVDGLSGTGQHGYTF; cdr3_nt: TGCAGCGTTGACGGTCTTTCTGGTACAGGGCAACATGGCTACACCTTC
d_call: -; j_call: TRBJ1-1; clone_size: many; v_call: TRBV4-3; cdr3_length: 15; cdr3_aa: CASSQDWVGNTEAFF; cdr3_nt: TGCGCCAGCAGCCAAGATTGGGTGGGGAACACTGAAGCTTTCTTT
d_call: -; j_call: TRBJ1-6; clone_size: many; v_call: TRBV18; cdr3_length: 16; cdr3_aa: CASSPSGPLSRSPLHF; cdr3_nt: TGTGCCAGCTCACCCTCGGGACCGTTGTCCAGGTCACCCCTCCACTTT
d_call: -; j_call: TRBJ2-7; clone_size: many; v_call: TRBV29-1; cdr3_length: 14; cdr3_aa: CSVGFGRVAYGQYF; cdr3_nt: TGCAGCGTTGGCTTCGGCAGGGTGGCTTACGGGCAGTACTTC